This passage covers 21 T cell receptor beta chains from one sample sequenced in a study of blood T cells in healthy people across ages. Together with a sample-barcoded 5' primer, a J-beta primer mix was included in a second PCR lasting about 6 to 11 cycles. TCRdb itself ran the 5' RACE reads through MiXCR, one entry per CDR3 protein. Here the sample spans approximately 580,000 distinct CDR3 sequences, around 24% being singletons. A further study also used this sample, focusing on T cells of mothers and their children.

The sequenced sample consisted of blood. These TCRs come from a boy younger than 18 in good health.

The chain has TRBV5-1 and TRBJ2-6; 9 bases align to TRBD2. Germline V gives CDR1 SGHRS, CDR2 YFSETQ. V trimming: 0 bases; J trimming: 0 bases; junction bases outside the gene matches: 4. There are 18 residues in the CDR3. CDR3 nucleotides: TGCGCCAGCAGCTTGGGGGTAGCGGGGGACTCTGGGGCCAACGTCCTGACTTTC. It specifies CASSLGVAGDSGANVLTF. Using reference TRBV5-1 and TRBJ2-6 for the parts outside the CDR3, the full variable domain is KAGVTQTPRYLIKTRGQQVTLSCSPISGHRSVSWYQQTPGQGLQFLFEYFSETQRNKGNFPGRFSGRQFSNSRSEMNVSTLELGDSALYLCASSLGVAGDSGANVLTFGAGSRLTVL.

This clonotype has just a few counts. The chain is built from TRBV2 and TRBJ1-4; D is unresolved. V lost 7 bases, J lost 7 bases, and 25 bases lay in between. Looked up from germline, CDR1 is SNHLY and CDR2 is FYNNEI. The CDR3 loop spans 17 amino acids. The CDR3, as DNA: TGTGCCAGCAAGCTAAGATTCGTCAGGAGGGTAGGTGAAAAACTGTTTTTT. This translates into CASKLRFVRRVGEKLFF.

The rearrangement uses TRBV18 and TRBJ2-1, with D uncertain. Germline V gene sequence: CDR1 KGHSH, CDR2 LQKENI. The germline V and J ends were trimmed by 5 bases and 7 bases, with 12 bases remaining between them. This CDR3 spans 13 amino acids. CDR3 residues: CASSERLSNEQFF. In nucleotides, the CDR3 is TGTGCCAGCTCAGAGAGGCTTTCGAATGAGCAGTTCTTC.

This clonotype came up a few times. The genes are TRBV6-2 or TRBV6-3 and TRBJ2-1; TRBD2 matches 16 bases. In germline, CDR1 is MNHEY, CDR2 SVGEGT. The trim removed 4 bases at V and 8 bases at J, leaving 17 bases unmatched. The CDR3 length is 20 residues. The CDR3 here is CASSSPPVGTSGRDYDEQFF. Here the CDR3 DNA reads TGTGCCAGCAGTTCTCCCCCGGTAGGGACTAGCGGGAGGGATTACGATGAGCAGTTCTTC.

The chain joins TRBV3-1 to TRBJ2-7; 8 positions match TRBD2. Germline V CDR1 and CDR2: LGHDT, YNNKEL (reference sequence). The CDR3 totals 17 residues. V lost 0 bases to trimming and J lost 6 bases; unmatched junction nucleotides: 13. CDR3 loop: CASSQDLWGSGSVEQYF. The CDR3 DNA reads TGTGCCAGCAGCCAAGATCTTTGGGGGAGCGGGAGTGTCGAGCAGTACTTC.

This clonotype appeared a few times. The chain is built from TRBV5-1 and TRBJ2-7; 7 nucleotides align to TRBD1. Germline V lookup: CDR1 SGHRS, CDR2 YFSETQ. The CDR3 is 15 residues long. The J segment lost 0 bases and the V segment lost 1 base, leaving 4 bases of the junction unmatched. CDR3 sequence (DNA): TGCGCCAGCAGCTTGCAGACAGGGAGCTCCTACGAGCAGTACTTC. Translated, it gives CASSLQTGSSYEQYF.

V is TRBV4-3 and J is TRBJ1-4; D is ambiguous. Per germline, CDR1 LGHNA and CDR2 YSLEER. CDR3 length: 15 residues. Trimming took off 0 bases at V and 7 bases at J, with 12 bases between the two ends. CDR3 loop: CASSQDTPRGEKLFF. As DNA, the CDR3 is TGCGCCAGCAGCCAAGATACGCCCAGAGGTGAAAAACTGTTTTTT.

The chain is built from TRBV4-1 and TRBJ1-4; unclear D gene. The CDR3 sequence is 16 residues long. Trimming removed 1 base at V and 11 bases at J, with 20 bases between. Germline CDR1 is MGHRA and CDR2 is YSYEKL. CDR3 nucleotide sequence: TGCGCCAGCAGCCAAGTGGTACGGAAGATTTCGGGGAAACTGTTTTTT. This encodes CASSQVVRKISGKLFF.

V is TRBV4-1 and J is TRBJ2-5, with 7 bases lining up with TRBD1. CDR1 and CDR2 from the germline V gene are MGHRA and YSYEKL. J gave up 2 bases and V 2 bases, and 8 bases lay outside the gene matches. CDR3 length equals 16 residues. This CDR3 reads CASSQRGTATQETQYF. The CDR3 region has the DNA TGCGCCAGCAGCCAAAGAGGGACAGCTACACAAGAGACCCAGTACTTC.

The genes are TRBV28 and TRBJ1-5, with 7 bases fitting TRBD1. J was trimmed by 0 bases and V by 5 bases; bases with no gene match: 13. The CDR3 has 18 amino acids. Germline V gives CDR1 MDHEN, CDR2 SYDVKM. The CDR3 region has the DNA TGTGCCAGCAGTGGGACAGACCTACCCCTTTATAGCAATCAGCCCCAGCATTTT. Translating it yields CASSGTDLPLYSNQPQHF. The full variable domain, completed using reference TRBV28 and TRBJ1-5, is DVKVTQSSRYLVKRTGEKVFLECVQDMDHENMFWYRQDPGLGLRLIYFSYDVKMKEKGDIPEGYSVSREKKERFSLILESASTNQTSMYLCASSGTDLPLYSNQPQHFGDGTRLSIL.

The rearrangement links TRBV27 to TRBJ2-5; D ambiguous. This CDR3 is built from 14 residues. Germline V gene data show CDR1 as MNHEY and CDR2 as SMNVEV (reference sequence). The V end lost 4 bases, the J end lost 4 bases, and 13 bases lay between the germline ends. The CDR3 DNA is TGTGCCAGCAGTTCGCTAAGGACGGGAGAGACCCAGTACTTC. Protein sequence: CASSSLRTGETQYF.

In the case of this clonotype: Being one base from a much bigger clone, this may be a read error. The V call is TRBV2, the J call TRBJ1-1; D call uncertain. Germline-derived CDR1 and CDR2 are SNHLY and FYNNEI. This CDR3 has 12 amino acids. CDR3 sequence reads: CATDPRTTEALF. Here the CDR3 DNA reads TGTGCCACCGACCCCCGGACCACTGAAGCTCTCTTT.

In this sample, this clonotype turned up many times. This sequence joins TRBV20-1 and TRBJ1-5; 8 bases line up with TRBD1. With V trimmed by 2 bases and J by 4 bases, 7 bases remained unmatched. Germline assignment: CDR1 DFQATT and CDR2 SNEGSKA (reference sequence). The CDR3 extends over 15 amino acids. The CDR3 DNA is TGCAGTGCTAGACGACGGGACAGGCCAAATCAGCCCCAGCATTTT. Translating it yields CSARRRDRPNQPQHF.

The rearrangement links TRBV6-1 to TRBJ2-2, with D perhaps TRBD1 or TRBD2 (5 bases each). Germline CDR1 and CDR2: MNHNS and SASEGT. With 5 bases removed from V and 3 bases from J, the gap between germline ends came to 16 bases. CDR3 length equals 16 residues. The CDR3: CASSKGPQFYTGELFF. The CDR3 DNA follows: TGTGCCAGCAGTAAGGGACCGCAATTTTACACCGGGGAGCTGTTTTTT.

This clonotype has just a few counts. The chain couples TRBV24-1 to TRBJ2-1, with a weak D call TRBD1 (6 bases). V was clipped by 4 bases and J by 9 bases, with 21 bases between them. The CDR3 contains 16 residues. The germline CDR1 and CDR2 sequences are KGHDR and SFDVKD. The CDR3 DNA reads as TGTGCCACCAGTGACTCCTGGACAGAAGCTAACAGTGAGCAGTTCTTC. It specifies CATSDSWTEANSEQFF.

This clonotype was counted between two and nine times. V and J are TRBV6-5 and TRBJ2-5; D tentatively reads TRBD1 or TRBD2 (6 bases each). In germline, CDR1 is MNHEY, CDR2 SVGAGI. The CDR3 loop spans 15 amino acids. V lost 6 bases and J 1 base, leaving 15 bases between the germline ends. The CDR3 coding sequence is TGTGCCAGCAGCCCCTCGGGGGCTTCCCAAGAGACCCAGTACTTC. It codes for CASSPSGASQETQYF.

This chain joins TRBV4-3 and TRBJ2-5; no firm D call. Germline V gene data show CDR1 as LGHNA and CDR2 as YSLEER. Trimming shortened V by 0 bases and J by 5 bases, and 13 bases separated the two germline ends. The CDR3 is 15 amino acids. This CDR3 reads CASSQDPSTGETQYF. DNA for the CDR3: TGCGCCAGCAGCCAAGATCCTTCCACCGGGGAGACCCAGTACTTC.

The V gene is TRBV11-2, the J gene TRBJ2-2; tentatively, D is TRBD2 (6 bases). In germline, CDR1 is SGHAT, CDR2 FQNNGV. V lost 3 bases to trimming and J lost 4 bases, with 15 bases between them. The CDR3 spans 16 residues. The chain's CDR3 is CASSFPATRGTGELFF. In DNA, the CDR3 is TGTGCCAGCAGCTTCCCGGCGACTAGGGGCACCGGGGAGCTGTTTTTT.

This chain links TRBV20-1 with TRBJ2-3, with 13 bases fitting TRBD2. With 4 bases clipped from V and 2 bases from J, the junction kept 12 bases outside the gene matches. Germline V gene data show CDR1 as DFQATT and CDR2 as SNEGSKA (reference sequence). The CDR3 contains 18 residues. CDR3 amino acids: CSAKVTSGRAAPTDTQYF. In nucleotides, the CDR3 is TGCAGTGCTAAGGTTACTAGCGGGAGGGCAGCCCCCACAGATACGCAGTATTTT.

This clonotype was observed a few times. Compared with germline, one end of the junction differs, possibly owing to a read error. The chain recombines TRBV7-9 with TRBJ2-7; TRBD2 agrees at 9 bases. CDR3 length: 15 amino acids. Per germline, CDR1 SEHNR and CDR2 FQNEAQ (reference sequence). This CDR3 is CASRQQVGTSYEQCF. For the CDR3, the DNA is TGTGCCAGCAGACAACAGGTCGGGACTAGCTACGAGCAGTGCTTC.

DNA of the CDR3: TGTGCCAGCAGCTATTCGGGGGCCCACTTCAATCAGCCCCAGCATTTT. It encodes CASSYSGAHFNQPQHF. The V and J genes are TRBV5-6 and TRBJ1-5, with D maybe TRBD1 (6 bases). The length of the CDR3 is 16 residues. Trimming removed 3 bases from V and 3 bases from J, with 16 bases in between. Germline CDR1 and CDR2: SGHDT and YYEEEE.